This T cell receptor beta chain was recovered during a study of blood T cell repertoires in COVID-19. On the study more broadly: Researchers got acute and convalescent COVID-19 samples from the United States, Italy and Spain. T cells, B-cell-depleted T cells, or PBMCs supplied cDNA or gDNA.

Authors' processing steps: Using reference gene primer amplification, nucleated cell counts were estimated. Measured with immunoSEQ multiplex PCR; TCRdb has only the in-frame clones, and not every one. D and trimming come from the DNA, and the V and J calls and clone size come from that table. This table has 35,000 to 50,000 clones, approximately 85% appearing once. V gave up 1 base and J gave up 3 bases; unmatched junction bases: 2. CDR3 length: 16 amino acids. Germline CDR1 is LGHNA and CDR2 is YSLEER. The sequencing input was peripheral blood. The receptor was isolated from a man aged 55 to 70 with acute or convalescent COVID-19. V gene TRBV4-3 combines with J gene TRBJ2-5; 13 bases agree with TRBD2. The CDR3 is CASSQGLAGGKETQYF. The CDR3 DNA is TGCGCCAGCAGCCAAGGACTAGCGGGGGGAAAAGAGACCCAGTACTTC.